These T cell receptor beta chains were read from a single sample in a study of a mutant IDH1 vaccine in newly diagnosed glioma. These receptors' antigens are unknown. Clones were read by immunoSEQ multiplex PCR, and TCRdb kept only the in-frame ones, dropping some. The sample lists 35,000 to 50,000 clones, more than 85% occurring once. The specimen was PBMCs, collected from a glioma patient whose treatment included an IDH1 peptide vaccine. The receptors come from a middle-aged man with glioma. Both conserved end residues are part of each CDR3. Each record gives: clone size, J gene, D gene, V gene, CDR3 DNA, CDR3 protein. D genes are given only for firm matches. A row's size may be missing; if present it is once, few, many or a size class.

clone size: -; J gene: TRBJ2-2; D gene: -; V gene: TRBV6-6; CDR3 DNA: TGTGCCAGCAGTTATCCTATTCCGAACACCGGGGAGCTGTTTTTT; CDR3 protein: CASSYPIPNTGELFF
clone size: -; J gene: TRBJ2-3; D gene: TRBD2; V gene: TRBV7-9; CDR3 DNA: TGTGCCAGCAGCATACTAGCGGCTACAGCGCAAGATACGCAGTATTTT; CDR3 protein: CASSILAATAQDTQYF
clone size: -; J gene: TRBJ2-7; D gene: -; V gene: TRBV6-6; CDR3 DNA: TGTGCCAGCAGTTCCCGCTACGAGCAGTACTTC; CDR3 protein: CASSSRYEQYF
clone size: -; J gene: TRBJ2-2; D gene: -; V gene: TRBV9; CDR3 DNA: TGTGCCAGCAGCCCTCGACAGGAAATCACCGGGGAGCTGTTTTTT; CDR3 protein: CASSPRQEITGELFF
clone size: -; J gene: TRBJ2-7; D gene: TRBD2; V gene: TRBV27; CDR3 DNA: TGTGCCAGCAGGGTTAGCGGGAGAGGCGAGCAGTACTTC; CDR3 protein: CASRVSGRGEQYF
clone size: -; J gene: TRBJ2-7; D gene: TRBD2; V gene: TRBV27; CDR3 DNA: TGTGCCAGCAGTTTTACGAGCGGGAAACACTCCTACGAGCAGTACTTC; CDR3 protein: CASSFTSGKHSYEQYF
clone size: -; J gene: TRBJ2-7; D gene: -; V gene: TRBV6-5; CDR3 DNA: TGTGCCAGCAGGCTCCTGCCGGACTCCTACGAGCAGTACTTC; CDR3 protein: CASRLLPDSYEQYF
clone size: once; J gene: TRBJ1-6; D gene: -; V gene: TRBV6-1; CDR3 DNA: TGTGCCAGCAGTGAAGCGGCAGGGCGCTCCTATAATTCACCCCTCCACTTT; CDR3 protein: CASSEAAGRSYNSPLHF
clone size: -; J gene: TRBJ2-7; D gene: TRBD1; V gene: TRBV11-2; CDR3 DNA: TGTGCCAGCAGCTTAGTCCCCTCAGGGGGCGGCTACGAGCAGTACTTC; CDR3 protein: CASSLVPSGGGYEQYF
clone size: -; J gene: TRBJ1-1; D gene: -; V gene: TRBV14; CDR3 DNA: TGTGCCAGCAGCTCGGGATTGAACACTGAAGCTTTCTTT; CDR3 protein: CASSSGLNTEAFF
clone size: -; J gene: TRBJ1-2; D gene: -; V gene: TRBV4-1; CDR3 DNA: TGCGCCAGCAGCCAAGTGGGGCCGGTTAGGGGTCTGGGTAACTATGGCTACACCTTC; CDR3 protein: CASSQVGPVRGLGNYGYTF
clone size: -; J gene: TRBJ2-7; D gene: -; V gene: TRBV9; CDR3 DNA: TGTGCCAGCAGCGGGGTGACCTACGAGCAGTACTTC; CDR3 protein: CASSGVTYEQYF
clone size: -; J gene: TRBJ2-7; D gene: -; V gene: TRBV10-2; CDR3 DNA: TGCGCCAGCAGTTCTCACGGGATCGGTATGTACGAGCAGTACTTC; CDR3 protein: CASSSHGIGMYEQYF
clone size: -; J gene: TRBJ1-1; D gene: TRBD1; V gene: TRBV29-1; CDR3 DNA: TGCAGCGGCGCAATGGGACAGATGAACACTGAAGCTTTCTTT; CDR3 protein: CSGAMGQMNTEAFF
clone size: -; J gene: TRBJ2-7; D gene: -; V gene: TRBV5-4; CDR3 DNA: TGTGCCAGCAGCTTGGAGACAGTCCGGGCAGGCGAGCAGTACTTC; CDR3 protein: CASSLETVRAGEQYF
clone size: few; J gene: TRBJ2-1; D gene: TRBD1; V gene: TRBV10-1; CDR3 DNA: TGCGCCAGCAGTGAGTCCCAAGGGACAGGAAGAGGGACTGAGCAGTTCTTC; CDR3 protein: CASSESQGTGRGTEQFF
clone size: -; J gene: TRBJ2-5; D gene: TRBD2; V gene: TRBV18; CDR3 DNA: TGTGCCAGCTCACCTAATAGCGGGGCAGAGACCCAGTACTTC; CDR3 protein: CASSPNSGAETQYF
clone size: once; J gene: TRBJ1-2; D gene: -; V gene: TRBV28; CDR3 DNA: TGTGCCAGCTACACGACACCGAACTATGGCTACACCTTC; CDR3 protein: CASYTTPNYGYTF
clone size: -; J gene: TRBJ2-3; D gene: -; V gene: TRBV19; CDR3 DNA: TGTGCCAGTAGTATCGGTCTGGGAAGGGTCGACACAGATACGCAGTATTTT; CDR3 protein: CASSIGLGRVDTDTQYF
clone size: -; J gene: TRBJ2-3; D gene: -; V gene: TRBV7-2; CDR3 DNA: TGTGCCGGGTATCTGATACCTCCAGATACGCAGTATTTT; CDR3 protein: CAGYLIPPDTQYF
clone size: -; J gene: TRBJ1-2; D gene: TRBD1; V gene: TRBV19; CDR3 DNA: TGTGCCAGTAGCCCCACCCCGACAGGGGTTGGCTACACCTTC; CDR3 protein: CASSPTPTGVGYTF
clone size: -; J gene: TRBJ1-2; D gene: -; V gene: TRBV9; CDR3 DNA: TGTGCCAGCAGCCTAGGATTGGGGGGCAGAGATGGCTACACCTTC; CDR3 protein: CASSLGLGGRDGYTF
clone size: -; J gene: TRBJ1-1; D gene: -; V gene: TRBV19; CDR3 DNA: TGTGCCAGTAGTATGACCTTGAACACTGAAGCTTTCTTT; CDR3 protein: CASSMTLNTEAFF
clone size: -; J gene: TRBJ1-4; D gene: -; V gene: TRBV29-1; CDR3 DNA: TGCAGCGTTGATTGCGGGGGCGATGAAAAACTGTTTTTT; CDR3 protein: CSVDCGGDEKLFF
clone size: -; J gene: TRBJ1-1; D gene: -; V gene: TRBV6-1; CDR3 DNA: TGTGCCAGCAGTGAGCGGGCCCTGAACACTGAAGCTTTCTTT; CDR3 protein: CASSERALNTEAFF
clone size: -; J gene: TRBJ1-2; D gene: -; V gene: TRBV4-1; CDR3 DNA: TGCGCCAGCAGCCAAGATGACAGCAACTATGGCTACACCTTC; CDR3 protein: CASSQDDSNYGYTF
clone size: once; J gene: TRBJ2-2; D gene: TRBD2; V gene: TRBV7-8; CDR3 DNA: TGTGCCAGCAGCCCTAGCGGCGCGAACACCGGGGAGCTGTTTTTT; CDR3 protein: CASSPSGANTGELFF
clone size: -; J gene: TRBJ2-7; D gene: TRBD2; V gene: TRBV29-1; CDR3 DNA: TGCAGCTTTGGTGGGAGGGACTCCTACGAGCAGTACTTC; CDR3 protein: CSFGGRDSYEQYF
clone size: -; J gene: TRBJ1-1; D gene: TRBD1; V gene: TRBV9; CDR3 DNA: TGTGCCAGCAGCGTAGGCAGGGGGACTGAAGCTTTCTTT; CDR3 protein: CASSVGRGTEAFF
clone size: -; J gene: TRBJ2-5; D gene: TRBD1; V gene: TRBV18; CDR3 DNA: TGTGCCAGCTCTCTCGGACAGGGGGCTGGGGAGACCCAGTACTTC; CDR3 protein: CASSLGQGAGETQYF
clone size: once; J gene: TRBJ1-5; D gene: TRBD1; V gene: TRBV27; CDR3 DNA: TGTGCCAGCAGAAGACAGGGGTTCTCTGTTCAGCCCCAGCATTTT; CDR3 protein: CASRRQGFSVQPQHF
clone size: -; J gene: TRBJ2-5; D gene: TRBD2; V gene: TRBV13; CDR3 DNA: TGTGCCAGCAGCTTACAACTAGCGGGATATCAAGAGACCCAGTACTTC; CDR3 protein: CASSLQLAGYQETQYF
clone size: -; J gene: TRBJ1-6; D gene: -; V gene: TRBV27; CDR3 DNA: TGTGCCAGCAGTTTGGGGTTCTCTGGTGGGTCACCCCTCCACTTT; CDR3 protein: CASSLGFSGGSPLHF
clone size: -; J gene: TRBJ2-1; D gene: -; V gene: TRBV7-9; CDR3 DNA: TGTGCCAGCAGCTTAGGAGGTCGGAACAATGAGCAGTTCTTC; CDR3 protein: CASSLGGRNNEQFF
clone size: -; J gene: TRBJ1-1; D gene: -; V gene: TRBV5-1; CDR3 DNA: TGCGCCAGCAGCTCCCGGACGTTGGGGGACACTGAAGCTTTCTTT; CDR3 protein: CASSSRTLGDTEAFF
clone size: -; J gene: TRBJ2-7; D gene: TRBD2; V gene: TRBV6-1; CDR3 DNA: TGTGCCAGCAGGAGGGCTAGCGGGGGGGCCAACGAGCAGTACTTC; CDR3 protein: CASRRASGGANEQYF
clone size: -; J gene: TRBJ1-5; D gene: -; V gene: TRBV19; CDR3 DNA: TGTGCCAGTAGTAGAACCCGGGACAGCAATCAGCCCCAGCATTTT; CDR3 protein: CASSRTRDSNQPQHF
clone size: -; J gene: TRBJ2-5; D gene: -; V gene: TRBV9; CDR3 DNA: TGTGCCAGCAGCGGGAACAGGGTAGAGACCCAGTACTTC; CDR3 protein: CASSGNRVETQYF
clone size: -; J gene: TRBJ2-3; D gene: -; V gene: TRBV7-9; CDR3 DNA: TGTGCCAGCAGCTACGGTTCCACAGATACGCAGTATTTT; CDR3 protein: CASSYGSTDTQYF
clone size: -; J gene: TRBJ1-2; D gene: TRBD1; V gene: TRBV6-5; CDR3 DNA: TGTGCCAGCAGTTACCGGCTGGACAGGTCCTATGGCTACACCTTC; CDR3 protein: CASSYRLDRSYGYTF
clone size: -; J gene: TRBJ2-7; D gene: -; V gene: TRBV7-6; CDR3 DNA: TGTGCCAGCAGCTTAACGGAGGGGGAATTTTACGAGCAGTACTTC; CDR3 protein: CASSLTEGEFYEQYF
clone size: -; J gene: TRBJ2-1; D gene: -; V gene: TRBV9; CDR3 DNA: TGTGCCAGCAGCGTAGCGTATGAGCAGTTCTTC; CDR3 protein: CASSVAYEQFF
clone size: -; J gene: TRBJ2-5; D gene: TRBD2; V gene: TRBV2; CDR3 DNA: TGTGCCGGAAAGGGAGGGGATTACCAAGAGACCCAGTACTTC; CDR3 protein: CAGKGGDYQETQYF
clone size: -; J gene: TRBJ1-2; D gene: -; V gene: TRBV4-3; CDR3 DNA: TGCGCCAGCAGCCAAGAACTACAGCTGTATGGCTACACCTTC; CDR3 protein: CASSQELQLYGYTF
clone size: -; J gene: TRBJ1-5; D gene: -; V gene: TRBV10-2; CDR3 DNA: TGCGCCAGCAGTGAGAGGGACAACAATCAGCCCCAGCATTTT; CDR3 protein: CASSERDNNQPQHF